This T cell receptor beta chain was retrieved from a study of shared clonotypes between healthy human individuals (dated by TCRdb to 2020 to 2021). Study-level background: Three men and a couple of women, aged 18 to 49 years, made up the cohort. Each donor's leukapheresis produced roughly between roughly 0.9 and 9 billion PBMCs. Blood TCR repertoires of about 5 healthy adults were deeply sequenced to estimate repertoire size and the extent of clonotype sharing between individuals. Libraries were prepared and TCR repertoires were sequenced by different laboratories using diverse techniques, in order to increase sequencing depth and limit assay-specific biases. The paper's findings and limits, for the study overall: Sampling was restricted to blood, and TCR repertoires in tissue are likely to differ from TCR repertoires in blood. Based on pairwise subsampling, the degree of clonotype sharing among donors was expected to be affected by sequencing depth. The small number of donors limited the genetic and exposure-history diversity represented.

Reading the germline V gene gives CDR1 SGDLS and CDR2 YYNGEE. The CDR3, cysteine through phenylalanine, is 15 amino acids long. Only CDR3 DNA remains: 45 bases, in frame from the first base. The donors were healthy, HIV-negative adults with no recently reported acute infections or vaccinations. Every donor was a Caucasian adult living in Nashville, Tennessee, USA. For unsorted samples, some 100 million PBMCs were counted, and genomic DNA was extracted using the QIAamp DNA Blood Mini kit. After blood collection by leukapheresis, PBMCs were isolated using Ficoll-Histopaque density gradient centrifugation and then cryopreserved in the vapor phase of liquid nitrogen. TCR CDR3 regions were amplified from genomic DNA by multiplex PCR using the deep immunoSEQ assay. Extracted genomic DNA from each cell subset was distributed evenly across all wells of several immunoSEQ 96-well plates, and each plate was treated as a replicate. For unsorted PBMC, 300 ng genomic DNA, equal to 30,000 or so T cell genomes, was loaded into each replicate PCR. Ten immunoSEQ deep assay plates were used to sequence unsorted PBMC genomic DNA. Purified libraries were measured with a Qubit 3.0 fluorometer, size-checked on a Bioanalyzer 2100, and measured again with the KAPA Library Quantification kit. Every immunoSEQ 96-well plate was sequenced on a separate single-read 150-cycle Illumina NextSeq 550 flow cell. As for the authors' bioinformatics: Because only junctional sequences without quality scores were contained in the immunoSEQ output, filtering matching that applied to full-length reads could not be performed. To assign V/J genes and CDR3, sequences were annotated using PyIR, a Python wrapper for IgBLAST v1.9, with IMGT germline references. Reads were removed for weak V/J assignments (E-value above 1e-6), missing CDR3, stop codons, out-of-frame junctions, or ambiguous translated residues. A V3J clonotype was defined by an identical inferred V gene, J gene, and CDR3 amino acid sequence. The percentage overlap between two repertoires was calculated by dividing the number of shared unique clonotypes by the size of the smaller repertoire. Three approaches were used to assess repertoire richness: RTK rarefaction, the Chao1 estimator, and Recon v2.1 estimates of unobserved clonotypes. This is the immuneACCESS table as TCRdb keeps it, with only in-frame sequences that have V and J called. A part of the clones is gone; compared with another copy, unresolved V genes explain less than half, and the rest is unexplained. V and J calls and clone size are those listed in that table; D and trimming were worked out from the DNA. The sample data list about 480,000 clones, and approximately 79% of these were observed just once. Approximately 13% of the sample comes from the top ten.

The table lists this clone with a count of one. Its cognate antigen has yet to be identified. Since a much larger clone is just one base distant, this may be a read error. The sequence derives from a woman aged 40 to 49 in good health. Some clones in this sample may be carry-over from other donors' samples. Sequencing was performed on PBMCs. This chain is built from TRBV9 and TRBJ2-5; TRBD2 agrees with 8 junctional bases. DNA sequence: TGTGTCAGCAGCCTCACTAGCGGACCGAGCGAGACCCAGTACTTC. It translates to CVSSLTSGPSETQYF.